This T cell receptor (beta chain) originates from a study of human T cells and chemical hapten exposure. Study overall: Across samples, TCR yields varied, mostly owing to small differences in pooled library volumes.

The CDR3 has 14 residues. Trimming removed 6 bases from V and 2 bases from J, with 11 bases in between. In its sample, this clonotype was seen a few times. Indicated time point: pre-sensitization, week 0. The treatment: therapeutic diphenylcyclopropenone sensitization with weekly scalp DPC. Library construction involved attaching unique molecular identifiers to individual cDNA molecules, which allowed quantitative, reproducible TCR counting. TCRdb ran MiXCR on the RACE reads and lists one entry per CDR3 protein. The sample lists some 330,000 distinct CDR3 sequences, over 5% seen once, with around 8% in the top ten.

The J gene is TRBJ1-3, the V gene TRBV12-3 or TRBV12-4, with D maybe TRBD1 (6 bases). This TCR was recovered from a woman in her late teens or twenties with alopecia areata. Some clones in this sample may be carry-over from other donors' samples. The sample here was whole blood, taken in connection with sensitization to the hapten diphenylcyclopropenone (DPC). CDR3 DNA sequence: TGTGCCAGCAGCCGGGGGACACCTGGAAACACCATATATTTT. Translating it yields CASSRGTPGNTIYF.